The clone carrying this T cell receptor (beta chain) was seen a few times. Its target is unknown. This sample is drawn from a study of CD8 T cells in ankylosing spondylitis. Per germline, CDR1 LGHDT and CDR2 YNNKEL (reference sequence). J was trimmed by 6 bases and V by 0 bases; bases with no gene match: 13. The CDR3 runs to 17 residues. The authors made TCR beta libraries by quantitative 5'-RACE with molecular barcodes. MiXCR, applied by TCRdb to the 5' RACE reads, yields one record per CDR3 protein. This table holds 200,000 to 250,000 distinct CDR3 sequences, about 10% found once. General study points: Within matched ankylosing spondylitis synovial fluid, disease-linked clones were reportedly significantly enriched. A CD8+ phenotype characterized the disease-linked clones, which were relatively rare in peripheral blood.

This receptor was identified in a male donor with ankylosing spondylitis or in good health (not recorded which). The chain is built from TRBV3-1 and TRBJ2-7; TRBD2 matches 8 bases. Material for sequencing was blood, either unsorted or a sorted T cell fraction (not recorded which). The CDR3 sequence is CASSQDGTSGTHGEQYF. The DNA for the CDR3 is TGTGCCAGCAGCCAAGATGGCACTAGCGGAACCCACGGCGAGCAGTACTTC.